The 9 T cell receptor beta chains below come from one sample, sequenced in a study of beta chain features in type 1 diabetes. Of the isolated RNA, all was reverse transcribed, and so the sequenced material was expressed TCRB transcripts. Assay used: immunoSEQ multiplex PCR; TCRdb lists only in-frame clones, some missing. Altogether hundreds of thousands of clones are present, approximately 15% being singletons, with the ten largest covering around 0.035%. What was sequenced was naive CD4+ T cells from blood. The receptors come from a man aged 25 to 45 in good health.

The V gene is TRBV9, the J gene TRBJ2-1; 9 bases fit TRBD2. V lost 0 bases to trimming and J lost 12 bases; unmatched junction nucleotides: 22. Per germline, CDR1 SGDLS and CDR2 YYNGEE. The CDR3 loop spans 19 amino acids. CDR3 residues: CASSVAVSGGKVGPRSQFF. The CDR3 coding sequence is TGTGCCAGCAGCGTAGCTGTTAGCGGGGGAAAGGTAGGCCCACGATCGCAGTTCTTC.

V is TRBV7-2 and J is TRBJ2-3; no reliable D call. Germline CDR1 reads SGHTA; CDR2 reads FQGNSA. V lost 2 bases to trimming and J lost 0 bases, with 12 bases between them. The CDR3 consists of 16 residues. The DNA of the CDR3 is TGTGCCAGCAGCTTACTGCGGAAAACTAGCACAGATACGCAGTATTTT. Translation gives CASSLLRKTSTDTQYF.

This clone has only a few counts. Other DNA sequences from this sample encode an identical CDR3 as well. The chain joins TRBV29-1 to TRBJ2-3; 10 bases fit TRBD1. Germline CDR1 and CDR2: SQVTM and ANQGSEA. Unmatched junction bases numbered 1, after V lost 6 bases and J lost 1 base. The CDR3 is made up of 13 amino acids. As DNA, the CDR3 is TGCAGCGTCGGACAGGGGGGCACAGATACGCAGTATTTT. It translates to CSVGQGGTDTQYF.

This clone was seen a few times. The chain employs TRBV14 and TRBJ1-2; D unresolved. The CDR3 length is 12 residues. Germline values: CDR1 SGHDN, CDR2 FVKESK. The V gene lost 1 base and the J gene lost 5 bases, with 5 bases spanning the gap. The chain's CDR3 is CASSQAAYGYTF. CDR3 bases: TGTGCCAGCAGCCAAGCTGCTTATGGCTACACCTTC.

This chain uses TRBV30 with TRBJ2-3; TRBD2 matches 8 bases. Germline V gene lookup returns CDR1 GTSNPN and CDR2 SVGIG (reference sequence). There are 15 residues in the CDR3. Trimming at V came to 1 base and at J to 2 bases, leaving 5 bases not matched to a gene. The CDR3 reads CAWSDSGSLTDTQYF. CDR3 in DNA: TGTGCCTGGAGTGACAGCGGGAGTCTCACAGATACGCAGTATTTT. The full variable domain, with the rest looked up from reference TRBV30 and TRBJ2-3, is SQTIHQWPATLVQPVGSPLSLECTVEGTSNPNLYWYRQAAGRGLQLLFYSVGIGQISSEVPQNLSASRPQDRQFILSSKKLLLSDSGFYLCAWSDSGSLTDTQYFGPGTRLTVL.

The V call is TRBV29-1, the J call TRBJ1-4; D is undetermined. Per the germline V gene, CDR1 is SQVTM and CDR2 is ANQGSEA. The CDR3 is 13 amino acids. V lost 4 bases, J lost 5 bases, and 11 bases lay in between. The CDR3: CSVGARRNEKLFF. CDR3 in DNA: TGCAGCGTTGGGGCCAGAAGAAATGAAAAACTGTTTTTT.

This clone has a handful of counts. The V gene is TRBV5-4, the J gene TRBJ1-2; 8 bases fit TRBD1. The trim removed 2 bases at V and 3 bases at J, leaving 6 bases unmatched. The CDR3 totals 15 residues. Per the germline V gene, CDR1 is SGHNT and CDR2 is YYREEE (reference sequence). CDR3 region: CASSFRTGLDYGYTF. CDR3 sequence (DNA): TGTGCCAGCAGCTTTCGGACAGGGTTAGACTATGGCTACACCTTC.

In its sample, this clone was seen a few times. This sequence joins TRBV6-6 and TRBJ2-7, with 16 bases fitting TRBD2. CDR1 is MNHNY, CDR2 SVGAGI, per germline (reference sequence). V was clipped by 4 bases and J by 4 bases; unmatched bases: 1. CDR3 length: 15 amino acids. The CDR3 here is CASSLGLAGGYEQYV. The CDR3 nucleotides are TGTGCCAGCAGTTTGGGACTAGCGGGAGGGTACGAGCAGTACGTC.

This chain joins TRBV6-5 and TRBJ2-4; 9 positions match TRBD1. Trimming at V came to 6 bases and at J to 7 bases, leaving 7 bases not matched to a gene. The germline gives CDR1 MNHEY, CDR2 SVGAGI. CDR3 length equals 14 residues. CDR3 nucleotide sequence: TGTGCCAGCAGGGATACGGGACAGGGTAACATTCAGTACTTC. This translates into CASRDTGQGNIQYF.